This TCR beta chain is from a study of low-dose radiotherapy and immunotherapy resistance in tumors (dated by TCRdb to 2022 to 2024). Describing the broader study: Patients in Cohort 1 were given 0.5 Gy per fraction every 2 weeks, and the prescribed total PTV dose was 6.5 Gy. Patients were given nivolumab as a 240 mg flat dose every two weeks and ipilimumab at 1 mg/kg every six weeks, with both drugs delivered intravenously. Cyclophosphamide 200 mg/m2 was given intravenously every two weeks, one day before each radiation and immunotherapy administration. Patients took aspirin 300 mg orally once daily for four cycles, starting on cycle 1 day 1. Patients in Cohort 2 were given 1 Gy per fraction every two weeks, for a total of 13 Gy across 26 weeks. An Illumina MiniSeq instrument was used to deep-sequence the TCRalpha and TCRbeta libraries. Eight patients were included in the translational analysis, namely three from the first dose cohort plus the first five from the second dose cohort. No randomization into treatment groups was done for the people taking part in the trial. First-strand cDNA was synthesized using Superscript III and a set of TRAV- and TRBV-specific primers, so that both TCRalpha and TCRbeta chains were covered.

CDR1 GTSNPN and CDR2 SVGIG were looked up in the germline V gene (reference sequence). The CDR3 starts with the cysteine, ends with the phenylalanine, and has 16 residues. The entry retains the CDR3 DNA only, 48 bases that are in frame from base 1. Trimming removed 3 bases from V and 3 bases from J, leaving 19 bases between the germline ends. The instrument was an Illumina MiniSeq. TCRs were amplified with Phusion for 15 to 25 PCR cycles using a constant-region primer together with the adapter attached to the V primers. Isolated mRNA was amplified with the MessageAmp II aRNA Amplification Kit, using an approximately 17-hour in vitro transcription at 37°C. The Dynabeads mRNA DIRECT Purification Kit was used to isolate the mRNA for TCR sequencing. Indexed Illumina adapters were added in a second Phusion PCR of 25 to 30 cycles, and the PCR products were purified with AMPure XP beads. Per the original workflow: Using custom Perl scripts, TCR sequences that encoded the same protein were pooled, out-of-frame sequences were dropped, and the abundance of each clonotype was calculated. Any TCR sequence backed by just one read was left out of the analysis. Among the metrics used to describe the repertoires were Shannon entropy, Gini index, clonality, richness, and the frequency of TCRs shared between repertoires. The public reads were reanalyzed by TCRdb: fastp trimming at Q25, MiXCR alignment, in-frame beta chains only. Identical CDR3 protein sequences are pooled into one entry, listed with their most common genes and DNA. These V and J calls rely on TCRdb rather than the paper's analysis. This sample is represented by about 46,000 distinct CDR3 sequences; 10% to 15% of them were singletons. The top ten constitute roughly 6.2% of the sample.

This clonotype was detected ten times or more. Its antigen specificity is not known. Base quality data are lacking; no much larger clone is found one base away. Reading the label with the study, this specimen's time point is: before trial treatment. The donors took part in RACIN, a single-arm, phase I, dose-escalation trial that combined nivolumab, ipilimumab, aspirin, low-dose cyclophosphamide and low-dose radiotherapy. To be eligible, a patient needed to have an advanced solid tumor that was TIL-negative. Source: PBMCs, taken before treatment. The chain is encoded by TRBV30 joined to TRBJ2-3, with TRBD2 perhaps the D gene, on 6 matching bases. This receptor was identified in a female donor with ovarian cancer. CDR3 protein: CAWSQLAAAKTDTQYF. The DNA reads TGTGCCTGGAGCCAACTAGCTGCTGCTAAAACAGATACGCAGTATTTT. Where the CDR3 stops, the reference TRBV30 and TRBJ2-3 genes take over; the full variable domain is SQTIHQWPATLVQPVGSPLSLECTVEGTSNPNLYWYRQAAGRGLQLLFYSVGIGQISSEVPQNLSASRPQDRQFILSSKKLLLSDSGFYLCAWSQLAAAKTDTQYFGPGTRLTVL.